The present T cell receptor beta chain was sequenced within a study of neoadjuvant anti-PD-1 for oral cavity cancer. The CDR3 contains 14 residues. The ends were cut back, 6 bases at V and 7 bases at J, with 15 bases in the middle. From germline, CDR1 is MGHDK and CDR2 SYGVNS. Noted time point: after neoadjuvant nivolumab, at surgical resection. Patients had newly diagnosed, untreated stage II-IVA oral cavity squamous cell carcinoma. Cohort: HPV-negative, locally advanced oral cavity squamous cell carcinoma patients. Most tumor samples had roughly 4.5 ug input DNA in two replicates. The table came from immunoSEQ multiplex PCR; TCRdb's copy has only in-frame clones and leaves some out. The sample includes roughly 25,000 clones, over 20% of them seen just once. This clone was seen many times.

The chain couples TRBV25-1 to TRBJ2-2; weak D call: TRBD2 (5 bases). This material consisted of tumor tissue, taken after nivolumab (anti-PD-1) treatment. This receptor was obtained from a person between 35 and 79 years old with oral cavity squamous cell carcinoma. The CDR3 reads CASRAEGYRGELFF. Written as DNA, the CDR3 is TGTGCCAGCAGAGCGGAAGGGTATCGCGGGGAGCTGTTTTTT.